This is a list of T cell receptor beta chains from one sample in a study of CD8+CD57+ T cells in acquired aplastic anemia. In TCRdb, the reads were re-called with MiXCR into one record per CDR3 protein. The repertoire consists of about 200,000 distinct CDR3 sequences, with 50% to 70% occurring once and the leading ten covering about 60%. Sequenced: sorted CD4+, CD8+, or CD8+CD57+ T cells (not recorded which) from PBMCs. The receptors derive from a human donor with aplastic anemia. The CDR3 runs from the conserved cysteine through the conserved F or W. A D gene is named only where the DNA matches it firmly. Clone size is given for some rows only: seen once, a few or many times, or a class if the clone is expanded.

>15|NA|TRBJ2-3|NA|TRBV9
TGTGCCACCAGTGATCCCCAGGGGTTGACAGATACGCAGTATTTT
CATSDPQGLTDTQYF
>14|NA|TRBJ2-7|TRBD1|TRBV2
TGTGCCAGCTTGGGACAGGGAGAACCCTACGAGCAGTACTTC
CASLGQGEPYEQYF
>15|NA|TRBJ1-2|TRBD1|TRBV25-1
TGTGCCAGCAGTGAATCGCGGGACAGGGAGTATGGCTACACCTTC
CASSESRDREYGYTF
>16|NA|TRBJ2-7|NA|TRBV2
TGTGCCAGCAGTGGTAGGCACAAGGCTTTATCCTACGAGCAGTACTTC
CASSGRHKALSYEQYF
>15|few|TRBJ2-3|NA|TRBV20-1
TGCAGTGCTAGAGGAGGTAGCACCGGTCCAGATACGCAGTATTTT
CSARGGSTGPDTQYF
>13|NA|TRBJ2-1|TRBD2|TRBV25-1
TGTGCCAGCCGACTAGCGGGAGGGCGTGAGCAGTTCTTC
CASRLAGGREQFF
>12|NA|TRBJ2-7|NA|TRBV12-3/TRBV12-4
TGTGCCAGCAGTCCTCTTCGTTACGAGCAGTACTTC
CASSPLRYEQYF
>13|NA|TRBJ2-3|NA|TRBV20-1
TGCAGTGCTAGAGCCAGGTTCACAGATACGCAGTATTTT
CSARARFTDTQYF
>13|once|TRBJ2-7|TRBD2|TRBV20-1
TGCAGTGCTAGGCGGGAGGGCCTCTACGAGCAGTACTTC
CSARREGLYEQYF
>17|NA|TRBJ2-7|NA|TRBV7-2
TGTGCCAGCAGCGCCTCGAAAGGAAGAGGGACCCCCTACGAGCAGTACTTC
CASSASKGRGTPYEQYF
>14|NA|TRBJ1-1|NA|TRBV15
TGTGCCACCAGCAGAGGGGTTGTTGGCACTGAAGCTTTCTTT
CATSRGVVGTEAFF
>14|NA|TRBJ2-2|NA|TRBV7-8
TGTGCCAGCACTGAGGGAGCGGTCACCGGGGAGCTGTTTTTT
CASTEGAVTGELFF
>12|NA|TRBJ1-1|NA|TRBV29-1
TGCAGCGTTTCCAGGGAGAACACTGAAGCTTTCTTT
CSVSRENTEAFF
>15|many|TRBJ1-6|NA|TRBV20-1
TGCAGTGCACGCGGCTCCCGGGACGGTGTTTCACCCCTCCACTTT
CSARGSRDGVSPLHF
>15|NA|TRBJ2-3|TRBD2|TRBV7-9
TGTGCCAGCAGCGACCCTAGCGGGGGGACAGATACGCAGTATTTT
CASSDPSGGTDTQYF
>13|NA|TRBJ2-3|NA|TRBV20-1
TGCAGTGCTAGAAAGGAGCAACTAGATACGCAGTATTTT
CSARKEQLDTQYF
>12|NA|TRBJ2-7|NA|TRBV14
TGTGCCAGCAGCCAAGTCTCTTACGAGCAGTACTTC
CASSQVSYEQYF
>15|NA|TRBJ2-5|NA|TRBV14
TGTGCCAGCAGCCCAAGGGTCCAGGCAAGGGAGACCCAGTACTTC
CASSPRVQARETQYF
>14|few|TRBJ2-7|TRBD1|TRBV29-1
TGCAGCGTCCGCGAAAGACAGGGATACTACGAGCAGTACTTC
CSVRERQGYYEQYF
>12|many|TRBJ2-2|NA|TRBV2
TGTGCCAGGATAACAGGCACCGGGGAGCTGTTTTTT
CARITGTGELFF
>16|NA|TRBJ1-1|NA|TRBV7-2
TGTGCCAGCAGCTTAACCTACCCCTCAGGGGACCCTGAAGCTTTCTTT
CASSLTYPSGDPEAFF
>13|NA|TRBJ2-3|TRBD2|TRBV20-1
TGCAGTGCTCTTAGCGGGACCACAGATACGCAGTATTTT
CSALSGTTDTQYF
>14|few|TRBJ2-1|NA|TRBV15
TGTGCCACCAGCACTGGGAACTCCTACAATGAGCAGTTCTTC
CATSTGNSYNEQFF
>15|NA|TRBJ2-7|TRBD1|TRBV7-4
TGTGCCAGCAGCGTAGAGGCAGGGGGCTGGGGGGAGCAGTACTTC
CASSVEAGGWGEQYF
>13|NA|TRBJ1-1|TRBD1|TRBV29-1
TGCAGCGCCAAGGGACAGCGTAAGGCTGAAGCTTTCTTT
CSAKGQRKAEAFF
>14|NA|TRBJ2-6|NA|TRBV19
TGTGCCAGTAGTACGGGGGTTGGGGCCAACGTCCTGACTTTC
CASSTGVGANVLTF
>14|NA|TRBJ1-3|NA|TRBV9
TGTGCCAGCAGCGTTTATACCTCTGGAAACACCATATATTTT
CASSVYTSGNTIYF
>14|NA|TRBJ1-6|NA|TRBV5-6
TGTGCCGGCAGCTGGGGGGGGCAAGATTCACCCCTCCACTTT
CAGSWGGQDSPLHF
>16|NA|TRBJ2-2|TRBD1|TRBV10-2
TGCGCCAGCAGTCCTTATCCGGGACAGGGCCACGGGGAGCTGTTTTTT
CASSPYPGQGHGELFF
>13|NA|TRBJ2-3|NA|TRBV19
TGTGCCAGTAGTACTCGGTCTACAGATGCGCAGTATTTT
CASSTRSTDAQYF
>13|NA|TRBJ1-1|NA|TRBV15
TGTGCCACCAGCCTAACGGGGAACACTGAAGCTTTCTTT
CATSLTGNTEAFF
>13|NA|TRBJ2-3|NA|TRBV25-1
TGTGCCAGCAGCTCCCAAGGGGGAGATACGCAGTATTTT
CASSSQGGDTQYF